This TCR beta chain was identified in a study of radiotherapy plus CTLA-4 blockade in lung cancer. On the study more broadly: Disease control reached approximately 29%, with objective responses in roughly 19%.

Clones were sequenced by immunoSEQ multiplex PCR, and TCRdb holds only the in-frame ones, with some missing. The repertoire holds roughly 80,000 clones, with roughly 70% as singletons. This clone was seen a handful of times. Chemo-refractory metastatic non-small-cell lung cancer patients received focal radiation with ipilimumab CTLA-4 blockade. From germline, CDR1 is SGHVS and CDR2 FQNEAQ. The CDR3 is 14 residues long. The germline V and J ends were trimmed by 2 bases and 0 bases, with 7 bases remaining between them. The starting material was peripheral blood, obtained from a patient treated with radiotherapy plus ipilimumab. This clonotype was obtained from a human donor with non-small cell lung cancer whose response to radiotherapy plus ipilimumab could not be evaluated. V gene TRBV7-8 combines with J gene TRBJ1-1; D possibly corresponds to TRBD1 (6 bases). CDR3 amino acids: CASSLPGVNTEAFF. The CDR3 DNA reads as TGTGCCAGCAGCTTACCAGGGGTGAACACTGAAGCTTTCTTT.